This TCR beta chain is from a study of shared clonotypes between healthy human individuals (dated by TCRdb to 2019 to 2021). About the investigation overall: The cohort included a few men and two women between 18 and 49 years of age. For each donor, three plates each were used for CD4 naive and CD4 memory, two plates were used for CD8 naive, and one plate was used for CD8 memory. Blood TCR repertoires of a handful of healthy adults were deeply sequenced to estimate repertoire size and the extent of clonotype sharing between individuals. Different laboratories and diverse techniques were used to prepare libraries and sequence TCR repertoires, to increase sequencing depth and limit assay-specific biases. Each donor's leukapheresis produced roughly between roughly 0.9 and 9 billion PBMCs.

From a lookup of the germline V gene, CDR1 and CDR2 are MDHEN and SYDVKM. The CDR3 contains 13 residues, cysteine and phenylalanine counted. Only the CDR3 DNA is retained, 39 bases long and in frame from the first base. The trim is 2 bases for V and 8 bases for J, with a gap of 12 bases between the germline ends. The donors were healthy, HIV-negative adults with no recently reported acute infections or vaccinations. Only Caucasian adults living in Nashville, Tennessee, USA were represented among the donors. Magnetic negative selection was used to enrich CD4+ T cells, after which naive cells were positively selected on CD45RA and the negative fraction became the memory subset. Blood was obtained by leukapheresis, after which PBMCs were separated by Ficoll-Histopaque density gradient centrifugation and cryopreserved in liquid nitrogen vapor phase. Analytical flow cytometry was used to check the purity and quantity of each magnetically sorted T cell population. From each sorted fraction, genomic DNA was isolated and quantified by UV absorbance on a Nanodrop 2000c.

Using the deep immunoSEQ assay, TCR CDR3 regions were amplified from genomic DNA by multiplex PCR. Genomic DNA extracted from each cell subset was distributed evenly over all wells of several immunoSEQ 96-well plates, and each plate served as one replicate. Each replicate PCR for sorted subsets received around 0.2 ug genomic DNA, equal to roughly 33,000 T cell genomes. Purified libraries were quantified with a Qubit 3.0 fluorometer, sized on a Bioanalyzer 2100, and re-quantified with the KAPA Library Quantification kit. Every immunoSEQ 96-well plate was sequenced on a dedicated single-read 150-cycle Illumina NextSeq 550 flow cell. In the original analysis: Because only junctional sequences without quality scores were contained in the immunoSEQ output, filtering matching that applied to full-length reads could not be performed. To assign V/J genes and CDR3, sequences were annotated against IMGT germline references using PyIR, a Python wrapper for IgBLAST v1.9. Reads were filtered out if the reads had weak V/J assignments (E-value above 1e-6), no CDR3, stop codons, out-of-frame junctions, or ambiguous translated residues. V3J clonotypes were defined as sequences sharing an identical inferred V gene, J gene, and CDR3 amino acid sequence. Percentage overlap between repertoires was computed as shared unique clonotypes divided by the size of the smaller repertoire. Repertoire richness was assessed with RTK rarefaction, the Chao1 estimator, and Recon v2.1 estimates of unobserved clonotypes. OLGA was used to compute generation probabilities for all TCRbeta clonotypes that the gDNA method yielded from a handful of donors. The source is immuneACCESS, and TCRdb retained only in-frame sequences with V and J called. Part of the clones is not carried over; for the studies checked, unresolved V genes explain less than half of this, and the remainder is unexplained. The DNA was the basis for D and trimming; V, J and clone size are from that table. The sample table shows a few million clones, and around 92% are seen once. Approximately 0.41% of the sample belongs to the ten largest clones.

Beyond this particular receptor, the publication reports: Incomplete sequencing was indicated by rarefaction of sorted-subset datasets, despite the large sequencing depth. About 5% of naive CD4, around 3.6% of naive CD8, about 2.5% of memory CD4, and more than 0.35% of memory CD8 clonotypes were shared across several donors. Sampling was limited to blood, and TCR repertoires in tissue likely differ from TCR repertoires in blood. Pairwise subsampling led to the expectation that sequencing depth would affect the degree of clonotype sharing among donors. Larger estimated clonotype richness was generally found for naive subsets than for memory subsets. Because the study included a small number of donors, the genetic and exposure-history diversity represented was limited. Higher generation probabilities were observed for clonotypes shared by all four sorted-subset donors than for non-shared clonotypes.

About this clone: Which antigen it targets is not known. Base qualities are not provided; no much larger clone lies one nucleotide away.

The source of this sequence is a man aged 18 to 29 in good health. Some clones in this sample may be carry-over from other donors' samples. The chain employs TRBV28 and TRBJ1-1; a tentative D call is TRBD1 (6 bases match). Sequencing was performed on naive CD4+ T cells from PBMCs. The sample's cell subset or site label, decoded: CD45RA+ positively selected. Read as DNA, the sequence is TGTGCCAGCAGTTTAGTCCAGGGGAGGGAAGCTTTCTTT. This gives the protein CASSLVQGREAFF.